This T cell receptor beta chain was captured by sequencing in a study of blood T cell repertoires in COVID-19 (dated by TCRdb to about 2020). At the level of the whole study: Collaborator samples came from the United States, Italy and Spain and covered acute and convalescent phases of COVID-19. The repertoires were made available in a free public database intended to serve as a resource for research on the immune response to SARS-CoV-2. Where available, HLA class I and class II types were taken from metadata supplied by the sample provider and were not determined by assay-based typing. Samples came from the ongoing ImmuneRACE study (first 160 participants) plus 1,254 subjects from 6 global collaborators. The sample metadata nearly always contained a de-identified subject ID, COVID-19 status, age in years and sex. The material from the prospective study consisted of cDNA or gDNA derived from T cells, B-cell-depleted T cells, or PBMCs. The dataset comprised deeply sampled blood TCRbeta repertoires from subjects exposed to, actively infected with, or recovered from COVID-19.

Broad study findings and their caveats: The amount of clinical and demographic metadata varied by source and participant and was provided uncurated.

According to the germline V gene, CDR1 reads SGHDT and CDR2 reads YYEEEE. Deletion took 0 bases off V and 1 base off J, with a span of 14 bases between the germline ends. The CDR3 runs 17 residues from the cysteine to the phenylalanine. Of the read, only the CDR3 DNA is kept; its 51 bases are in frame from base 1. This clone was counted a few times. Its cognate antigen has yet to be identified. Within one base of it there is no much larger clone, and no base qualities were kept. TCRbeta CDR3 regions were amplified from genomic DNA by means of the immunoSEQ Assay, a bias-controlled multiplex PCR. The study's processing was this. Within the assay, amplification of reference gene primers was used to estimate how many nucleated cells each sample contained. To quantify the absolute abundance of each unique TCRbeta CDR3 rearrangement, sequence reads were collapsed and filtered. For each sample, productive Simpson clonality was calculated by taking the square root of Simpson's diversity index across productive rearrangements. Sourced from immuneACCESS, this table was stored by TCRdb with only in-frame sequences that have V and J called. A share of the clones is absent; for the studies checked, an unresolved V gene accounts for under half, and the remainder has no known explanation. Clonal size and the V and J genes are those of that table, whereas D and trimming came from the DNA. This sample comprises 300,000 to 400,000 clones, over 75% of them detected only once. The ten largest clones represent about 2.3% of the sample.

One collaborating source in Seattle enrolled patients while the patients were actively infected and followed the patients over time throughout the course of disease. The collaborating institutions used their own protocols to collect whole blood in K2EDTA tubes. Collaborator samples were shipped for TCRbeta analysis as frozen whole blood, isolated PBMCs, or DNA extracted from either sample type. Sample: peripheral blood. The receptor comes from a woman aged 60-70 years with COVID-19, enrolled during active disease. The chain uses TRBV5-6 and TRBJ1-5, with the D segment identity uncertain. The CDR3 protein: CASSLGGGFWSNQPQHF. The nucleotide sequence reads TGTGCCAGCAGCTTGGGAGGCGGATTTTGGAGCAATCAGCCCCAGCATTTT.